These T cell receptor beta chains were read from a single sample in a study of OX40 agonist ivuxolimab in advanced cancers. Clones were read by immunoSEQ multiplex PCR, and TCRdb kept only the in-frame ones, dropping some. Of tens of thousands of clones listed, less than 90% are singletons. The source was CD4+ or CD8+ T cells sorted from blood, collected in a trial of the OX40 agonist ivuxolimab. Source of these receptors: an adult with an advanced solid tumor such as melanoma, head and neck, liver or kidney cancer. Both conserved end residues are part of each CDR3. A D gene is named only where the DNA matches it firmly.

TRBV7-9	TRBJ1-3	.	CACGGNTIYF
TRBV5-1	TRBJ2-7	TRBD2	CASSWTSGGADEQYF
TRBV4-3	TRBJ2-7	.	CASSYRDGLYEQYF
TRBV5-1	TRBJ2-6	TRBD1	CASSSPPGQGRSGANVLTF
TRBV6-5	TRBJ1-2	.	CASYTQGTHGYTF
TRBV19	TRBJ1-1	TRBD1	CASSKAGGTEAFF
TRBV7-3	TRBJ1-1	TRBD1	CASSLRDRTGEAFF
TRBV7-2	TRBJ1-2	.	CASSKQGGGYTF
TRBV27	TRBJ2-4	TRBD2	CASSWVSGGRAKNIQYF
TRBV30	TRBJ1-2	.	CAWSSPRRYGYTF
TRBV12-5	TRBJ1-3	.	CASGDSDSGNTIYF
TRBV4-2	TRBJ1-1	TRBD1	CASSHSRGQGVGEAFF
TRBV6-6	TRBJ2-5	.	CASSYSRQSIKETQYF
TRBV6-5	TRBJ1-5	.	CASMSRGVNQPQHF
TRBV7-8	TRBJ1-2	.	CASSWGRNYGYTF
TRBV6-5	TRBJ2-5	.	CASRQGETQYF
TRBV6-6	TRBJ2-7	.	CASSTNREFLRYEQYF
TRBV5-4	TRBJ2-3	TRBD2	CASSLGSSGGADGTDTQYF
TRBV2	.	.	CASSAGSGSYEQYF
TRBV4-3	TRBJ1-5	.	CASSQEIGSGQPQHF
TRBV30	TRBJ1-6	.	CAWRRGRSSYNSPLHF
TRBV5-1	TRBJ2-3	.	CASSWLTSGTDTQYF
TRBV7-3	TRBJ1-2	TRBD1	CASSPTGGTYGYTF
TRBV7-8	TRBJ1-2	.	CASSLTEDYGYTF
TRBV12-5	TRBJ1-6	.	CASGLQGGVSPLHF
TRBV5-4	TRBJ2-5	TRBD2	CASSLKSAFVERGRETQYF
TRBV21-1	TRBJ1-1	.	CASSKTLNTEAFF
TRBV7-6	TRBJ1-1	.	CASSFSRVSEAFF
TRBV19	TRBJ1-1	.	CASKGAGTYTEAFF
TRBV18	TRBJ2-6	.	CASSQKVSGANVLTF
TRBV7-3	TRBJ2-3	.	CASSPGQSTDTQYF
TRBV6-6	TRBJ1-2	TRBD1	CASSREGANYGYTF
TRBV4-3	TRBJ1-2	.	CASSQGNGPIGYTF
TRBV25-1	TRBJ1-4	.	CASSDDRAVGEKLFF
TRBV7-2	TRBJ1-1	.	CASSLGPQVAFF
TRBV11-1	TRBJ1-1	.	CASCRSMNTEAFF
TRBV7-2	TRBJ2-6	.	CASSPRPLGSGANVLTF
TRBV19	TRBJ2-2	TRBD2	CASSWAGTSGFANTGELFF
TRBV5-1	TRBJ1-2	.	CASSLRLGGALDYGYTF
TRBV5-8	TRBJ2-3	TRBD2	CASSPEPLAGGTDTQYF